Listed here is a single T cell receptor (beta chain). The data belong to a study of beta chain features in type 1 diabetes. Every bit of the isolated RNA underwent reverse transcription, so sequencing read expressed TCRB transcripts. Repertoires were generated with immunoSEQ multiplex PCR, while TCRdb's copy carries only in-frame clones and drops some. The sample lists a few hundred thousand clones, more than 9.5% occurring once. Between the trimmed V and J ends, which lost 3 bases and 2 bases, there was a span of 14 bases. The CDR3 contains 16 residues. Germline V gene data show CDR1 as LNHNV and CDR2 as YYDKDF (reference sequence).

Sequenced: naive CD4+ T cells from blood. This clonotype was sampled from a woman in her thirties in good health. V gene TRBV15 combines with J gene TRBJ1-5, with D tentatively TRBD1 (5 bases). The CDR3 here is CATSSRFGGGNQPQHF. The CDR3 bases are TGTGCCACCAGCAGCCGTTTCGGGGGTGGCAATCAGCCCCAGCATTTT.